This T cell receptor (beta chain) was retrieved from a study of T-cell reconstitution after alpha-beta-depleted transplantation in children (dated by TCRdb to 2016 to 2017). At the level of the whole study: T-cell immune reconstitution after TCRalphabeta/CD19-depleted allogeneic hematopoietic cell transplantation in children was quantitatively tracked in the study by means of TCR repertoire profiling.

Based on the germline V gene (reference sequence), the CDR1 and CDR2 sequences are LGHDT and YNNKEL. Counted from cysteine to phenylalanine, this CDR3 has 13 amino acids. This entry keeps only the CDR3 DNA: 39 bases, framed from base 1. The V end loses 3 bases and the J end loses 15 bases, and a stretch of 18 bases separates them. Libraries were made using PCR. TCRdb records Illumina HiSeq 2500 as the sequencer. Molecular barcoding was employed in the preparation of TCR libraries, with unique molecular identifiers being used to normalize TCRbeta repertoire quantification. TCRdb ran its own pipeline on the public reads, namely fastp trimming at Q25 and MiXCR clone calling, and kept in-frame beta chains. Under each unique CDR3 protein, matching rows form one entry showing the most common genes and DNA. The sample includes roughly 120,000 distinct CDR3 sequences, with about 21% observed a single time. The leading ten clones occupy more than 9% of the sample.

Broad study findings and their caveats: Over the following months the frequencies of hyperexpanded clones went down, and after one year T-cell counts and TCRbeta diversity were mostly credited to newly produced T cells. About two months after transplant, the apparently early recovery of alphabetaT-cell counts reportedly depended on just several hundred clones that had expanded rapidly and came from non-depleted graft cells. In some patients, high TCRbeta diversity at day 60 was attributed to recipient T cells and intrathymic progenitors that had survived conditioning.

Comments on this clonotype: The antigen this receptor binds is unknown. No base quality values were provided; no much bigger clone lies one nucleotide off.

This sample's treatment or condition label indicates: allogeneic hematopoietic cell transplantation with graft depleted of TCRalphabeta T cells and CD19 B cells. TCRalphabeta/CD19-depleted allogeneic hematopoietic cell grafts were given to the transplant recipients, all of whom were children. Material: PBMCs, mostly from graft donor cells, obtained 180 days after TCRalphabeta/CD19-depleted stem cell transplant. This sequence originates from a male patient between 2 and 15 years old who had a stem cell transplant for chronic granulomatous disease, so the T cells may come from the graft donor. The rearrangement joined TRBV3-1 to TRBJ2-1; TRBD1 is possibly the D segment (5 matching bases). The nucleotide sequence reads as follows: TGTGCCAGCAGCCAGGAACAGGTCCGAAGGCCGTTCTTC. Its protein product is CASSQEQVRRPFF.